The following is a TCR beta chain sequence with its context. Germline CDR1 and CDR2: SGHRS and YFSETQ. The CDR3 has 16 amino acids. V shed 0 bases and J 3 bases; nucleotides not matched to a gene: 7. The sample originates from a study of graft-versus-host responses after intestinal transplantation. Study details: The whole recipient group had anti-thymocyte globulin induction followed by tacrolimus and steroids for approximately three years. Overall study findings and caveats: Early HvG declines after transplant were associated with peak circulating GvH clone levels.

Responders that carried the CFSE label, some 200,000 of them, were plated with some 200,000 irradiated, violet-dye-labeled stimulator cells. Sorted cells were CFSE-low CD3+CD4+ or CD3+CD8+ proliferating responders. Profiled with immunoSEQ multiplex PCR; TCRdb holds only in-frame clones, not every one. The profile covers roughly 13,000 clones, with about 33% appearing a single time and around 5.7% taken by the ten largest. The sample here was alloreactive CD4+ T cells from a mixed lymphocyte reaction culture, taken before intestinal transplant. Subset of the sample: CFSE-low proliferating T cells sorted from approximately six-day pre-transplant mixed lymphocyte reaction (GvH or HvG direction). The chain uses TRBV5-1 and TRBJ2-3; 7 positions match TRBD1. The TCR originated in a human patient who received an intestinal transplant. CDR3 sequence reads: CASSLGGGLFTDTQYF. In DNA, the CDR3 is TGCGCCAGCAGCTTGGGAGGGGGCCTTTTTACAGATACGCAGTATTTT.